These 13 T cell receptor beta chains were all obtained from the same sample, sequenced in a study of CD8+ T cells in alopecia areata. Following extraction, RNA underwent reverse transcription to cDNA, which served as the sequencing template. Here immunoSEQ multiplex PCR was the method, and the copy in TCRdb shows in-frame clones only, minus some. The data hold some 240,000 clones, with about three fifths observed a single time. The sample here was CD4+ T cells sorted from blood, taken at week 0. These receptors were taken from a human donor with alopecia areata.

This clone was seen more than once but under ten times. The chain joins TRBV19 to TRBJ1-2, with 8 nucleotides matching TRBD1. From germline, CDR1 is LNHDA and CDR2 SQIVND (reference sequence). V gave up 7 bases and J gave up 8 bases; unmatched junction bases: 12. This CDR3 has 14 residues. CDR3 sequence: CASTRRQGAGGYTF. The CDR3 region has the DNA TGTGCCAGTACCCGAAGGCAGGGGGCCGGCGGCTACACCTTC.

The CDR3 nucleotides read TGTGCCTGGAAATTGTGGCAGGGTGGGGCCAACGTCCTGACTTTC. As protein: CAWKLWQGGANVLTF. The genes are TRBV30 and TRBJ2-6, with a tentative D call TRBD1 (5 bases). Germline values: CDR1 GTSNPN, CDR2 SVGIG (reference sequence). This CDR3 spans 15 amino acids. V was shortened by 4 bases and J by 3 bases, with 13 bases between the two germline ends.

The CDR3 loop is CASSFGSRTEAFF. Here the CDR3 DNA reads TGCGCCAGCAGCTTCGGGAGCCGTACTGAAGCTTTCTTT. The V and J genes are TRBV5-1 and TRBJ1-1; unclear D gene. V lost 2 bases, J lost 5 bases, and 10 bases lay in between. The CDR3 covers 13 residues. Germline V gives CDR1 SGHRS, CDR2 YFSETQ. Filled out from reference TRBV5-1 and TRBJ1-1, the complete variable domain reads KAGVTQTPRYLIKTRGQQVTLSCSPISGHRSVSWYQQTPGQGLQFLFEYFSETQRNKGNFPGRFSGRQFSNSRSEMNVSTLELGDSALYLCASSFGSRTEAFFGQGTRLTVV.

The V gene is TRBV5-1, the J gene TRBJ2-1; possibly TRBD2 for D (6 bases). The germline V and J ends were trimmed by 0 bases and 7 bases, with 14 bases remaining between them. Germline CDR1 SGHRS, CDR2 YFSETQ. This CDR3 contains 15 residues. The DNA of the CDR3 is TGCGCCAGCAGCTTGGCCGGGAGAAACCAAAATGAGCAGTTCTTC. Translation: CASSLAGRNQNEQFF.

V is TRBV5-1 and J is TRBJ2-2; 13 bases agree with TRBD2. Losses at the gene ends were 9 bases for V and 3 bases for J; bases not matched to a gene: 8. CDR1 is SGHRS and CDR2 is YFSETQ in the germline V gene. This CDR3 spans 16 amino acids. The CDR3 sequence is CATRGLAGVDTGELFF. CDR3 in DNA: TGCGCCACCCGAGGACTAGCGGGAGTGGACACCGGGGAGCTGTTTTTT.

V gene TRBV29-1 combines with J gene TRBJ2-1; D is undetermined. The CDR3 is 10 residues long. CDR1 SQVTM and CDR2 ANQGSEA come from the germline V gene. The germline V and J ends were trimmed by 5 bases and 7 bases, with 6 bases remaining between them. DNA of the CDR3: TGCAGCGTTCTTGAAAATGAGCAGTTCTTC. Translated, it gives CSVLENEQFF.

To note about this clone: Other DNA variants within this sample encode the same CDR3. The chain carries TRBV6-5 and TRBJ2-6, with D tentatively TRBD2 (5 bases). V gave up 8 bases and J gave up 1 base, with 6 bases separating them. The germline CDR1 and CDR2 sequences are MNHEY and SVGAGI. CDR3 size: 13 residues. The CDR3 coding sequence is TGTGCCAGCCGGGGTTCTGGGGCCAACGTCCTGACTTTC. Its translation is CASRGSGANVLTF.

In this sample, this clone turned up a few times. This rearrangement joins TRBV7-2 to TRBJ2-5; 8 bases map to TRBD2. V trimming: 1 base; J trimming: 5 bases; junction bases outside the gene matches: 6. CDR3 length equals 15 residues. Germline-derived CDR1 and CDR2 are SGHTA and FQGNSA. CDR3 nucleotide sequence: TGTGCCAGCAGCTTAGTTGAAGCGGGAGATGAGACCCAGTACTTC. Protein: CASSLVEAGDETQYF.

The chain combines TRBV29-1 with TRBJ1-1; D not resolved. The CDR3 has 12 amino acids. CDR1 and CDR2 (germline): SQVTM, ANQGSEA. The germline V and J ends were trimmed by 4 bases and 1 base, with 7 bases remaining between them. The CDR3 is CSVAHGNTEAFF. DNA for the CDR3: TGCAGCGTTGCTCACGGGAACACTGAAGCTTTCTTT. The entire variable domain, with the rest obtained from reference TRBV29-1 and TRBJ1-1, is as follows: SAVISQKPSRDICQRGTSLTIQCQVDSQVTMMFWYRQQPGQSLTLIATANQGSEATYESGFVIDKFPISRPNLTFSTLTVSNMSPEDSSIYLCSVAHGNTEAFFGQGTRLTVV.

The CDR3 loop reads CASSALQGLNEKLFF. In nucleotides, the CDR3 is TGTGCCAGCAGCGCCCTACAGGGCCTTAATGAAAAACTGTTTTTT. This chain links TRBV7-2 with TRBJ1-4, with D perhaps TRBD1 (6 bases). This CDR3 is 15 amino acids long. Germline V gene data show CDR1 as SGHTA and CDR2 as FQGNSA. Trimming shortened V by 5 bases and J by 4 bases, and 14 bases separated the two germline ends.

In the case of this clone: Other nucleotide sequences from this sample produce the same CDR3. This chain links TRBV18 with TRBJ2-5; D uncertain. This CDR3 is 12 amino acids long. V was trimmed by 1 base and J by 5 bases, leaving 5 bases between them. From germline, CDR1 is KGHSH and CDR2 LQKENI. CDR3 in amino acids: CASSPLGETQYF. The CDR3 nucleotides are TGTGCCAGCTCACCACTCGGGGAGACCCAGTACTTC. Complete variable domain (other parts from reference TRBV18 and TRBJ2-5): NAGVMQNPRHLVRRRGQEARLRCSPMKGHSHVYWYRQLPEEGLKFMVYLQKENIIDESGMPKERFSAEFPKEGPSILRIQQVVRGDSAAYFCASSPLGETQYFGPGTRLLVL.

In its sample, this clone was seen a few times. V is TRBV5-1 and J is TRBJ2-3, with 8 bases fitting TRBD2. The junction had 11 bases not matched to a gene; V was cut back by 3 bases and J by 5 bases. The V gene's germline CDR1 is SGHRS and CDR2 YFSETQ. The CDR3 spans 16 residues. DNA of the CDR3: TGCGCCAGCAGCTCCCAACCGGGACTAGGGATAGATACGCAGTATTTT. Its translation is CASSSQPGLGIDTQYF.

The genes are TRBV12-5 and TRBJ2-7; 10 bases agree with TRBD2. The junction had 3 bases not matched to a gene; V was cut back by 0 bases and J by 4 bases. This CDR3 comprises 15 residues. The germline gives CDR1 LGHNT, CDR2 FRNRAP. The chain's CDR3 is CASGLVLAGQYEQYF. The CDR3 DNA reads as TGTGCTAGTGGTTTGGTACTAGCGGGGCAATACGAGCAGTACTTC.